The T cell receptor beta chain described here comes from a study of blood T cell repertoires in COVID-19. TCRdb's copy holds only in-frame clones and misses some; the assay was immunoSEQ multiplex PCR. The data contain a few hundred thousand clones, 87% of them singletons. Trimming took 5 bases from V and 7 from J; bases not matched to a gene: 3. The CDR3 runs 14 residues. Germline CDR1 is SGHNT and CDR2 is YENEEA. V is TRBV11-3 and J is TRBJ2-1; 12 bases are shared with TRBD2. The TCR was taken from a woman between 18 and 30 years old who had recovered from COVID-19. Sequencing was done on a sample of PBMCs or T cells enriched from blood (not recorded which). Written as DNA, the CDR3 is TGTGCCAGCAGCCCTAGCGGGAGGGGAAATGAGCAGTTCTTC. This sequence encodes CASSPSGRGNEQFF.